Following are 15 T cell receptor beta chains from one sample sequenced in a study of OX40 agonist ivuxolimab in advanced cancers. Assay: immunoSEQ multiplex PCR; the TCRdb copy retains only in-frame clones and omits some. The sample yields approximately 47,000 clones, about nine tenths seen once. The sample here was CD4+ or CD8+ T cells sorted from blood, taken in a trial of the OX40 agonist ivuxolimab. Every receptor here comes from an adult with an advanced solid tumor such as melanoma, head and neck, liver or kidney cancer.

The chain combines TRBV20-1 with TRBJ1-1, with unresolved D. The germline gives CDR1 DFQATT, CDR2 SNEGSKA (reference sequence). Trimming removed 6 bases from V and 1 base from J, with 6 bases in between. The CDR3 length is 11 residues. The CDR3 DNA reads TGCAGTGCCGTCGGGAACACTGAAGCTTTCTTT. It specifies CSAVGNTEAFF.

The chain is built from TRBV5-1 and TRBJ2-7, with 10 bases matching TRBD2. The V gene end was trimmed by 6 bases and the J gene end by 3 bases; junction bases not matched to a gene: 12. Germline V gene data show CDR1 as SGHRS and CDR2 as YFSETQ. This CDR3 comprises 16 residues. The chain's CDR3 is CASNVYSGRGGYEQYF. The DNA of the CDR3 is TGCGCCAGCAACGTTTACAGCGGGAGGGGCGGCTACGAGCAGTACTTC.

The chain is built from TRBV11-2 and TRBJ2-5, with 7 bases aligning to TRBD2. V lost 2 bases, J lost 11 bases, and 11 bases stayed unmatched. This CDR3 comprises 14 residues. Germline V CDR1 and CDR2: SGHAT, FQNNGV. CDR3 residues: CASSLQTSSWEQYF. In DNA, the CDR3 is TGTGCCAGCAGCTTACAGACTAGCTCTTGGGAGCAGTACTTC.

V is TRBV5-1 and J is TRBJ2-5, with D uncertain. The CDR3 length is 17 residues. Germline-derived CDR1 and CDR2 are SGHRS and YFSETQ. V was pared by 0 bases and J by 3 bases, with 18 bases between. CDR3 sequence: CASSLGVRAWSEETQYF. CDR3 DNA sequence: TGCGCCAGCAGCTTGGGGGTCCGAGCTTGGTCGGAAGAGACCCAGTACTTC.

The chain recombines TRBV6-1 with TRBJ2-5; TRBD2 aligns across 7 bases. Germline loops: CDR1 MNHNS, CDR2 SASEGT. V dropped 6 bases and J dropped 2; count of bases not matched to a gene: 6. The CDR3 length is 14 residues. CDR3 residues: CASSETSAQETQYF. The CDR3 DNA is TGTGCCAGCAGCGAAACTAGCGCTCAAGAGACCCAGTACTTC.

The gene calls are TRBV4-2 and TRBJ1-4; TRBD1 is a possible D gene (5 bases). V was trimmed by 2 bases and J by 8 bases, leaving 15 bases between them. Germline V gene data show CDR1 as LGHNA and CDR2 as YNFKEQ. The CDR3 sequence is 15 residues long. In DNA, the CDR3 is TGTGCCAGCAGCCAAAACGGGAGGGGATACGAAAAACTGTTTTTT. Amino acid sequence: CASSQNGRGYEKLFF.

CDR3: CASSPTGTGGLETQYF. CDR3 DNA sequence: TGTGCCAGCTCACCGACCGGGACAGGGGGCCTGGAGACCCAGTACTTC. The rearrangement joins TRBV18 to TRBJ2-5; 12 nucleotides line up with TRBD1. Per germline, CDR1 KGHSH and CDR2 LQKENI. CDR3 length equals 16 residues. V shed 3 bases and J 5 bases; nucleotides not matched to a gene: 7.

The chain recombines TRBV28 with TRBJ1-5; D ambiguous. CDR1 and CDR2 (germline): MDHEN, SYDVKM. V dropped 3 bases and J dropped 1 base, with 13 bases sitting between them. The CDR3 has 16 residues. CDR3: CASSFLGRQSNQPQHF. For the CDR3, the DNA is TGTGCCAGCAGTTTTTTAGGACGTCAAAGCAATCAGCCCCAGCATTTT.

J is TRBJ1-2 and V is TRBV2; no reliable D call. The CDR3 has 12 amino acids. V was pared by 6 bases and J by 2 bases, with 7 bases between. Germline V gene lookup returns CDR1 SNHLY and CDR2 FYNNEI. Here the CDR3 reads CASSGENYGYTF. Here the CDR3 DNA reads TGTGCCAGCAGCGGGGAGAACTATGGCTACACCTTC. Full variable domain (missing parts from reference TRBV2 and TRBJ1-2): EPEVTQTPSHQVTQMGQEVILRCVPISNHLYFYWYRQILGQKVEFLVSFYNNEISEKSEIFDDQFSVERPDGSNFTLKIRSTKLEDSAMYFCASSGENYGYTFGSGTRLTVV.

The chain combines TRBV5-1 with TRBJ2-1; D is perhaps TRBD2 (5 bases). In germline, CDR1 is SGHRS, CDR2 YFSETQ. The CDR3 consists of 14 residues. The germline V and J ends were trimmed by 6 bases and 4 bases, with 14 bases remaining between them. CDR3 region: CASKAAPGYNEQFF. In nucleotides, the CDR3 is TGCGCCAGCAAGGCCGCCCCGGGATACAATGAGCAGTTCTTC.

The rearrangement links TRBV5-6 to TRBJ2-5; no definite D call. The V gene lost 2 bases and the J gene lost 2 bases, with 13 bases spanning the gap. CDR3 length: 15 amino acids. Germline V CDR1 and CDR2: SGHDT, YYEEEE. The CDR3 here is CASSFRGLGQETQYF. CDR3 DNA sequence: TGTGCCAGCAGCTTTAGAGGTTTGGGGCAAGAGACCCAGTACTTC.

The chain has TRBV11-3 and TRBJ2-5; TRBD2 aligns across 10 bases. This CDR3 comprises 16 residues. The germline CDR1 and CDR2 sequences are SGHNT and YENEEA. V trimming: 5 bases; J trimming: 2 bases; junction bases outside the gene matches: 8. The CDR3: CASSPEGLAEQETQYF. In DNA form, the CDR3 reads TGTGCCAGCAGCCCCGAAGGACTAGCGGAACAAGAGACCCAGTACTTC.

The chain recombines TRBV6-5 with TRBJ1-5, with D unclear. Per germline, CDR1 MNHEY and CDR2 SVGAGI. This CDR3 has 13 amino acids. Trimming removed 2 bases from V and 5 bases from J, with 7 bases in between. The CDR3 region is CASSYSWDQPQHF. In DNA form, the CDR3 reads TGTGCCAGCAGTTACAGTTGGGATCAGCCCCAGCATTTT.

The chain combines TRBV4-3 with TRBJ2-7; D is unclear. V was shortened by 3 bases and J by 9 bases, with 18 bases between the two germline ends. This CDR3 is built from 14 residues. The germline V gene encodes CDR1 LGHNA and CDR2 YSLEER. The CDR3 loop is CASSQVPSGWVQYF. CDR3 in DNA: TGCGCCAGCAGCCAGGTCCCCTCTGGGTGGGTGCAGTACTTC.

The chain combines TRBV30 with TRBJ1-1; 7 bases line up with TRBD1. The CDR3 spans 13 residues. Unmatched junction bases numbered 4, after V lost 5 bases and J lost 1 base. Germline CDR1 is GTSNPN and CDR2 is SVGIG (reference sequence). CDR3 sequence reads: CAWSRGANTEAFF. The CDR3 nucleotides read TGTGCCTGGTCCAGGGGGGCGAACACTGAAGCTTTCTTT.